This entry lists 31 T cell receptor beta chains sequenced from one sample in a study of shared clonotypes between healthy human individuals. TCRdb keeps only in-frame clones here, not all; method: immunoSEQ multiplex PCR. The data contain about 480,000 clones, 75% to 80% of them singletons. The sequenced sample was PBMCs. These receptors all come from a woman in her thirties or forties in good health. Some clones in this sample may be carry-over from other donors' samples.

This clone has just a few counts. This chain uses TRBV28 with TRBJ1-4; 8 nucleotides agree with TRBD1. The germline gives CDR1 MDHEN, CDR2 SYDVKM. Unmatched junction bases numbered 4, after V lost 5 bases and J lost 11 bases. The CDR3 is 12 residues long. The CDR3 loop reads CASSIRGRKLFF. Written as DNA, the CDR3 is TGTGCCAGCAGTATCAGGGGGCGGAAACTGTTTTTT.

This rearrangement joins TRBV10-1 to TRBJ2-2, with TRBD2 matching over 13 bases. V lost 6 bases, J lost 4 bases, and 8 bases stayed unmatched. CDR1 WNHNN and CDR2 SYGVQD come from the germline V gene (reference sequence). This CDR3 contains 17 residues. In nucleotides, the CDR3 is TGCGCCAGCAGAGAGGGGACTAGCGGGAAGCTCACCGGGGAGCTGTTTTTT. Translated, it gives CASREGTSGKLTGELFF.

The chain couples TRBV5-6 to TRBJ2-2; TRBD2 agrees at 12 bases. The CDR3 contains 16 residues. The trim removed 4 bases at V and 2 bases at J, leaving 3 bases unmatched. In germline, CDR1 is SGHDT, CDR2 YYEEEE. CDR3 residues: CASSPGLAGNTGELFF. The DNA for the CDR3 is TGTGCCAGCAGCCCGGGACTAGCGGGTAACACCGGGGAGCTGTTTTTT.

This clone appeared a single time. The chain employs TRBV27 and TRBJ1-1, with D possibly TRBD1 on 5 matching bases. This CDR3 is built from 15 residues. The germline V gene has CDR1 MNHEY and CDR2 SMNVEV (reference sequence). The ends were cut back, 6 bases at V and 3 bases at J, with 17 bases in the middle. The CDR3, as DNA: TGTGCCAGCAGCGGTGGGACCGCTTTACACACTGAAGCTTTCTTT. Translating it yields CASSGGTALHTEAFF.

This clone was counted only a few times. The chain is built from TRBV7-8 and TRBJ2-1; D is possibly TRBD2 (5 bases). V lost 11 bases and J 3 bases, leaving 26 bases between the germline ends. CDR3 size: 17 residues. The germline V gene encodes CDR1 SGHVS and CDR2 FQNEAQ. The CDR3 DNA sequence: TGTGCCGCCAGCAGCTTACCGGCGGCTAGCCGCTACAATGAGCAGTTCTTC. Translation: CAASSLPAASRYNEQFF. Combining the CDR3 with reference TRBV7-8 and TRBJ2-1 gives the whole variable domain GAGVSQSPRYKVAKRGQDVALRCDPISGHVSLFWYQQALGQGPEFLTYFQNEAQLDKSGLPSDRFFAERPEGSVSTLKIQRTQQEDSAVYLCAASSLPAASRYNEQFFGPGTRLTVL.

The genes are TRBV30 and TRBJ2-4; a possible D gene is TRBD1 (6 bases). This CDR3 contains 13 residues. V lost 6 bases, J lost 3 bases, and 12 bases lay in between. In germline, CDR1 is GTSNPN, CDR2 SVGIG (reference sequence). CDR3 sequence (DNA): TGTGCCTGTTCCAGGGGCGACAAAAACATTCAGTACTTC. This codes for CACSRGDKNIQYF.

The V call is TRBV12-5, the J call TRBJ1-1; TRBD1 is a possible D gene (6 bases). The CDR3 consists of 13 residues. The germline V gene has CDR1 LGHNT and CDR2 FRNRAP. Trimming stripped 1 base from V and 8 bases from J, with 11 bases between. CDR3 amino acids: CASGLAQGMEAFF. The CDR3 DNA sequence: TGTGCTAGTGGTTTGGCCCAGGGGATGGAAGCTTTCTTT.

The chain recombines TRBV30 with TRBJ2-1; D is ambiguous. The CDR3 runs 12 residues. Germline CDR1 is GTSNPN and CDR2 is SVGIG (reference sequence). The germline V and J ends were trimmed by 0 bases and 12 bases, with 12 bases remaining between them. The CDR3 protein is CAWSVTSRGQFF. DNA of the CDR3: TGTGCCTGGAGTGTGACCTCCCGAGGGCAGTTCTTC.

The CDR3 bases are TGTGCCAGTAGTTCCGCCAGGACATCGTTCACTGAAGCTTTCTTT. Amino acid sequence: CASSSARTSFTEAFF. V is TRBV19 and J is TRBJ1-1; TRBD1 is a possible D gene (5 bases). CDR3 length equals 15 residues. CDR1 is LNHDA and CDR2 is SQIVND in the germline V gene (reference sequence). The germline V and J ends were trimmed by 5 bases and 4 bases, with 17 bases remaining between them. Variable domain in full (rest from reference TRBV19 and TRBJ1-1): DGGITQSPKYLFRKEGQNVTLSCEQNLNHDAMYWYRQDPGQGLRLIYYSQIVNDFQKGDIAEGYSVSREKKESFPLTVTSAQKNPTAFYLCASSSARTSFTEAFFGQGTRLTVV.

The rearrangement uses TRBV5-8 and TRBJ1-1; 7 bases are a match to TRBD1. This CDR3 has 17 amino acids. With V trimmed by 2 bases and J by 0 bases, 10 bases remained unmatched. Germline values: CDR1 SGHTS, CDR2 YDEGEE. CDR3 sequence reads: CASSFVQQGRLNTEAFF. Here the CDR3 DNA reads TGTGCCAGCAGCTTCGTGCAACAGGGGCGGCTGAACACTGAAGCTTTCTTT.

This clone was detected only a few times. The chain couples TRBV18 to TRBJ2-7, with a tentative D call TRBD1 (5 bases). The V gene's germline CDR1 is KGHSH and CDR2 LQKENI. The CDR3 covers 13 residues. The V and J ends lost 6 bases and 1 base respectively, with 10 bases between them. The CDR3 DNA reads as TGTGCCAGCTCTCCGGACATATCCTACGAGCAGTACTTC. Protein: CASSPDISYEQYF.

The J gene is TRBJ2-3, the V gene TRBV7-9; no definite D call. The CDR3 has 12 residues. CDR1 and CDR2 (germline): SEHNR, FQNEAQ (reference sequence). V dropped 3 bases and J dropped 5 bases, with 6 bases sitting between them. CDR3 nucleotide sequence: TGTGCCAGCAGCTTCCGGGTAGATACGCAGTATTTT. It translates to CASSFRVDTQYF.

This chain links TRBV5-4 with TRBJ1-2; TRBD1 might be the D (5 bases). The CDR3 covers 15 residues. Trimming removed 2 bases from V and 1 base from J, with 12 bases in between. Germline loops: CDR1 SGHNT, CDR2 YYREEE (reference sequence). CDR3 coding DNA: TGTGCCAGCAGCTTATGGGGCGGATATAACTATGGCTACACCTTC. As protein: CASSLWGGYNYGYTF.

The gene calls are TRBV28 and TRBJ2-6; no firm D call. Trimming removed 2 bases at V and 2 bases at J, with 10 bases between. There are 16 residues in the CDR3. The germline V gene encodes CDR1 MDHEN and CDR2 SYDVKM. CDR3 sequence: CASSLGSGPGANVLTF. CDR3 bases: TGTGCCAGCAGTTTAGGTAGTGGACCTGGGGCCAACGTCCTGACTTTC.

The V and J genes are TRBV25-1 and TRBJ1-3; D call uncertain. The CDR3 loop spans 15 amino acids. In germline, CDR1 is MGHDK, CDR2 SYGVNS. V was trimmed by 6 bases and J by 1 base, leaving 13 bases between them. CDR3 amino acids: CASRSDRASGNTIYF. CDR3 in DNA: TGTGCCAGCAGGTCGGACCGGGCTTCTGGAAACACCATATATTTT.

This rearrangement joins TRBV5-6 to TRBJ2-5; D is uncertain. This CDR3 contains 14 residues. V dropped 6 bases and J dropped 2 bases, with 14 bases sitting between them. The V gene's germline CDR1 is SGHDT and CDR2 YYEEEE. This chain's CDR3 is CASTALGQQETQYF. The DNA of the CDR3 is TGTGCCAGCACCGCCCTAGGGCAGCAAGAGACCCAGTACTTC.

This rearrangement joins TRBV7-6 to TRBJ2-1; D uncertain. Per the germline V gene, CDR1 is SGHVS and CDR2 is FNYEAQ. V lost 3 bases and J 7 bases, leaving 7 bases between the germline ends. The CDR3 runs to 12 residues. The CDR3 DNA reads TGTGCCAGCAGCTTTTGGGGAAATGAGCAGTTCTTC. Translation: CASSFWGNEQFF. The variable domain in full, completed from reference TRBV7-6 and TRBJ2-1, reads GAGVSQSPRYKVTKRGQDVALRCDPISGHVSLYWYRQALGQGPEFLTYFNYEAQQDKSGLPNDRFSAERPEGSISTLTIQRTEQRDSAMYRCASSFWGNEQFFGPGTRLTVL.

This clone was seen ten or more times. This sequence joins TRBV28 and TRBJ2-3; 10 bases match TRBD1. Losses at the gene ends were 8 bases for V and 2 bases for J; bases not matched to a gene: 10. The CDR3 runs to 16 residues. Germline CDR1 and CDR2: MDHEN and SYDVKM. The CDR3 DNA reads TGTGCCAGCGGACCGGGACAGGGGAGCGACACAGATACGCAGTATTTT. It encodes CASGPGQGSDTDTQYF.

V gene TRBV7-9 combines with J gene TRBJ2-3; 8 nucleotides match TRBD2. In germline, CDR1 is SEHNR, CDR2 FQNEAQ (reference sequence). V dropped 7 bases and J dropped 0; count of bases not matched to a gene: 3. The CDR3 consists of 14 residues. The CDR3 DNA reads TGTGCCAGCAATCTAGCGGGTAGCACAGATACGCAGTATTTT. Its protein product is CASNLAGSTDTQYF.

V is TRBV28 and J is TRBJ2-7, with D perhaps matching TRBD1 or TRBD2 (6 bases each). CDR3 size: 13 residues. CDR1 and CDR2 (germline): MDHEN, SYDVKM. Trimming removed 8 bases at V and 2 bases at J, with 13 bases between. This CDR3 reads CASEGGIPYEQYF. The CDR3 nucleotides are TGTGCCAGCGAGGGGGGCATCCCCTACGAGCAGTACTTC.

This clone was counted between two and nine times. The DNA for the CDR3 is TGTGCCAGTAGTATTGCCAGCTCTGGAAACACCATATATTTT. It codes for CASSIASSGNTIYF. This sequence joins TRBV19 and TRBJ1-3; D remains ambiguous. In germline, CDR1 is LNHDA, CDR2 SQIVND (reference sequence). V lost 3 bases and J 0 bases, leaving 6 bases between the germline ends. The CDR3 length is 14 residues.

This clone was seen more than once but under ten times. The V call is TRBV5-1, the J call TRBJ2-1; D perhaps matches TRBD1 (5 bases). The CDR3 covers 14 residues. V was clipped by 0 bases and J by 9 bases, with 13 bases between them. Germline CDR1 is SGHRS and CDR2 is YFSETQ. The CDR3 coding sequence is TGCGCCAGCAGCTTGGGACAGCCCGGCGGTGAGCAGTTCTTC. This translates into CASSLGQPGGEQFF.

This rearrangement joins TRBV18 to TRBJ2-7; D may be TRBD1 or TRBD2 (5 bases each). V lost 0 bases and J lost 6, with 12 bases in between. The germline CDR1 and CDR2 sequences are KGHSH and LQKENI. CDR3 length equals 14 residues. Here the CDR3 reads CASSPPADGGEQYF. Written as DNA, the CDR3 is TGTGCCAGCTCACCACCTGCCGATGGGGGCGAGCAGTACTTC.

This clone has only a few counts. The chain is built from TRBV7-2 and TRBJ2-1; D is possibly TRBD1 (5 bases). The CDR3 sequence is 12 residues long. Germline CDR1 and CDR2: SGHTA and FQGNSA. Between the trimmed V and J ends, which lost 5 bases and 9 bases, there was a span of 11 bases. This CDR3 reads CASSRPQGEQFF. CDR3 coding DNA: TGTGCCAGCAGCCGACCCCAGGGTGAGCAGTTCTTC.

The CDR3: CASSPPGVSGYEQYF. CDR3 DNA: TGTGCCAGCAGCCCACCTGGGGTGAGCGGCTACGAGCAGTACTTC. The chain has TRBV7-9 and TRBJ2-7; possibly TRBD2 for D (5 bases). The length of the CDR3 is 15 residues. The germline CDR1 and CDR2 sequences are SEHNR and FQNEAQ (reference sequence). The V and J ends lost 5 bases and 3 bases respectively, with 17 bases between them. The full variable domain, with the rest looked up from reference TRBV7-9 and TRBJ2-7, is DTGVSQNPRHKITKRGQNVTFRCDPISEHNRLYWYRQTLGQGPEFLTYFQNEAQLEKSRLLSDRFSAERPKGSFSTLEIQRTEQGDSAMYLCASSPPGVSGYEQYFGPGTRLTVT.

The chain combines TRBV25-1 with TRBJ1-4, with D possibly matching TRBD1 (6 bases). Germline V CDR1 and CDR2: MGHDK, SYGVNS. The CDR3 consists of 13 residues. Trimming removed 7 bases from V and 5 bases from J, with 11 bases in between. CDR3 protein: CASTWRGNEKLFF. The CDR3 region has the DNA TGTGCCAGCACCTGGAGGGGGAATGAAAAACTGTTTTTT.

The V and J genes are TRBV5-1 and TRBJ2-1, with D maybe TRBD1 (6 bases). Germline V gene data show CDR1 as SGHRS and CDR2 as YFSETQ. The CDR3 runs to 17 residues. V lost 0 bases, J lost 5 bases, and 18 bases lay in between. The CDR3 here is CASSLAGTPSLDNEQFF. The CDR3, as DNA: TGCGCCAGCAGCTTGGCCGGGACACCCAGTCTCGACAATGAGCAGTTCTTC.

The chain couples TRBV28 to TRBJ2-7; possibly TRBD1 or TRBD2 for D (6 bases each). The ends were cut back, 6 bases at V and 6 bases at J, with 18 bases in the middle. The CDR3 totals 14 residues. CDR1 and CDR2 (germline): MDHEN, SYDVKM. The DNA for the CDR3 is TGTGCCAGCAGGCCACAACCGGGGGCAGGCGAGCAGTACTTC. It is translated as CASRPQPGAGEQYF.

This clone was counted between two and nine times. The chain has TRBV6-6 and TRBJ1-5; D is unresolved. The germline V and J ends were trimmed by 6 bases and 7 bases, with 10 bases remaining between them. Per germline, CDR1 MNHNY and CDR2 SVGAGI (reference sequence). The CDR3 is 12 residues long. CDR3 nucleotide sequence: TGTGCCAGCAGCCTAGTAGGACAGCCCCAGCATTTT. It specifies CASSLVGQPQHF.

The chain recombines TRBV4-2 with TRBJ1-1, with D uncertain. With 4 bases removed from V and 0 bases from J, the gap between germline ends came to 15 bases. This CDR3 has 16 amino acids. The germline gives CDR1 LGHNA, CDR2 YNFKEQ. The CDR3 reads CASSPVGGPLNTEAFF. In DNA form, the CDR3 reads TGTGCCAGCAGCCCAGTGGGAGGGCCCTTGAACACTGAAGCTTTCTTT.

V gene TRBV11-2 combines with J gene TRBJ2-1, with 11 bases that match TRBD2. The CDR3 runs to 17 residues. CDR1 and CDR2 (germline): SGHAT, FQNNGV. Unmatched junction bases numbered 10, after V lost 1 base and J lost 8 bases. The DNA for the CDR3 is TGTGCCAGCAGCTTAGCCCTGCTAGCGGGAGGCCTCGATGAGCAGTTCTTC. Its translation: CASSLALLAGGLDEQFF.